These 22 T cell receptor beta chains came from one sample sequenced in a study of response to subunit inactivated influenza vaccine. TCRdb recomputed calls from the RT-PCR reads with MiXCR, one row per CDR3 protein. This sample carries 300,000 to 350,000 distinct CDR3 sequences, just over 20% of them seen once, and the ten largest clones take roughly 10%. The sequencing used PBMCs from blood, collected 21 months after vaccination. The origin of the receptors is a man between 50 and 75 years old who received an inactivated influenza vaccine.

This clonotype was counted a few times. The J gene is TRBJ1-6, the V gene TRBV3-1; D unresolved. V lost 4 bases, J lost 6 bases, and 13 bases lay in between. This CDR3 spans 15 amino acids. Germline loops: CDR1 LGHDT, CDR2 YNNKEL (reference sequence). Written as DNA, the CDR3 is TGTGCCAGCAGCCTAACTCACGTCGGTAATTCACCCCTCCACTTT. This sequence encodes CASSLTHVGNSPLHF.

This clonotype occurred a few times. The chain combines TRBV29-1 with TRBJ1-1; D call uncertain. The germline CDR1 and CDR2 sequences are SQVTM and ANQGSEA. V was cut by 7 bases and J by 0 bases, with 3 bases left in between. The CDR3 extends over 10 amino acids. The CDR3 reads CSAMNTEAFF. As DNA, the CDR3 is TGCAGCGCTATGAACACTGAAGCTTTCTTT.

The chain carries TRBV6-1 and TRBJ1-2; 7 positions match TRBD1. In germline, CDR1 is MNHNS, CDR2 SASEGT. The CDR3 sequence is 14 residues long. V lost 6 bases and J lost 4; bases outside the gene matches: 8. The CDR3 bases are TGTGCCAGCAGGAGACAGGGCCCCTCCTATGGCTACACCTTC. Its translation: CASRRQGPSYGYTF.

This clonotype has a handful of counts. The chain joins TRBV20-1 to TRBJ1-1; no reliable D call. The CDR3 spans 11 residues. Trimming pared 5 bases from V and 9 bases from J, leaving 13 bases between. Germline CDR1 is DFQATT and CDR2 is SNEGSKA (reference sequence). This CDR3 reads CSAEGQAKAFF. The CDR3 DNA sequence: TGCAGTGCTGAGGGCCAAGCAAAAGCTTTCTTT.

A few counts support this clonotype. V is TRBV4-3 and J is TRBJ1-4, with a tentative D call TRBD1 (6 bases). Per germline, CDR1 LGHNA and CDR2 YSLEER. V lost 1 base and J lost 17, with 26 bases in between. CDR3 length: 16 amino acids. This CDR3 is CASSQALDRTAAPLFF. CDR3 DNA: TGCGCCAGCAGCCAAGCCCTTGATAGGACAGCGGCCCCCCTTTTTTTT.

The table lists this clonotype with a few counts. This rearrangement joins TRBV15 to TRBJ1-2; D uncertain. CDR1 and CDR2 from the germline V gene are LNHNV and YYDKDF (reference sequence). Trimming shortened V by 5 bases and J by 8 bases, and 21 bases separated the two germline ends. The CDR3 has 15 amino acids. The CDR3: CATSPRREVTWGYTF. The CDR3 DNA reads TGTGCCACCAGCCCCCGACGGGAGGTTACGTGGGGCTACACCTTC.

V and J are TRBV3-1 and TRBJ2-2, with D unresolved. The V end lost 6 bases, the J end lost 4 bases, and 12 bases lay between the germline ends. CDR1 is LGHDT, CDR2 YNNKEL, per germline (reference sequence). This CDR3 spans 14 amino acids. CDR3 sequence: CASRYQSATGELFF. As DNA, the CDR3 is TGTGCCAGCAGGTACCAGTCCGCCACCGGGGAGCTGTTTTTT. Together with reference TRBV3-1 and TRBJ2-2, the CDR3 gives the full variable domain: DTAVSQTPKYLVTQMGNDKSIKCEQNLGHDTMYWYKQDSKKFLKIMFSYNNKELIINETVPNRFSPKSPDKAHLNLHINSLELGDSAVYFCASRYQSATGELFFGEGSRLTVL.

This sequence joins TRBV5-4 and TRBJ2-7; TRBD1 matches 10 bases. The CDR3 runs to 15 residues. Losses at the gene ends were 4 bases for V and 9 bases for J; bases not matched to a gene: 13. Per germline, CDR1 SGHNT and CDR2 YYREEE (reference sequence). CDR3 residues: CASSMGGTGEFRQYF. Here the CDR3 DNA reads TGTGCCAGCAGCATGGGGGGGACAGGGGAATTTCGGCAGTACTTC.

The V gene is TRBV20-1, the J gene TRBJ2-3; D unresolved. The CDR3 runs 13 residues. V was cut by 3 bases and J by 4 bases, with 11 bases left in between. In germline, CDR1 is DFQATT, CDR2 SNEGSKA (reference sequence). The CDR3 protein is CSARSIFADTQYF. The CDR3 DNA sequence: TGCAGTGCTAGGTCCATATTCGCAGATACGCAGTATTTT.

The genes are TRBV10-3 and TRBJ1-6; D is perhaps TRBD1 (5 bases). The germline gives CDR1 ENHRY, CDR2 SYGVKD. The CDR3 has 16 residues. With 10 bases removed from V and 2 bases from J, the gap between germline ends came to 18 bases. CDR3 in amino acids: CATYNDRNAYNSPLHF. The CDR3 DNA is TGTGCCACCTACAATGACAGAAACGCCTATAATTCACCCCTCCACTTT.

This clonotype was found a few times. This chain joins TRBV29-1 and TRBJ2-1, with D maybe TRBD1 (6 bases). CDR1 and CDR2 from the germline V gene are SQVTM and ANQGSEA. The CDR3 is made up of 14 amino acids. V lost 1 base and J 5 bases, leaving 12 bases between the germline ends. CDR3 loop: CSVEARGRDNEQFF. Here the CDR3 DNA reads TGCAGCGTTGAAGCCAGGGGACGCGACAATGAGCAGTTCTTC.

This clonotype was seen a handful of times. The chain links TRBV7-8 to TRBJ1-5, with 9 bases fitting TRBD1. The germline CDR1 and CDR2 sequences are SGHVS and FQNEAQ. Trimming at V came to 5 bases and at J to 0 bases, leaving 8 bases not matched to a gene. The CDR3 length is 17 residues. CDR3 DNA: TGTGCCAGCAGCCCGGTACAGGGGGCTTATAGCAATCAGCCCCAGCATTTT. Amino acids: CASSPVQGAYSNQPQHF.

The sample holds a few counts of this clonotype. The gene calls are TRBV7-2 and TRBJ1-1; possibly TRBD1 for D (6 bases). V shed 6 bases and J shed 3 bases, with 11 bases lying between them. The CDR3 has 13 amino acids. Germline V gene data show CDR1 as SGHTA and CDR2 as FQGNSA. CDR3 bases: TGTGCCAGCAGTACAGGGACCTACACTGAAGCTTTCTTT. Protein sequence: CASSTGTYTEAFF.

The J gene is TRBJ1-1, the V gene TRBV12-3 or TRBV12-4, with a possible D match to TRBD1 (6 bases). V dropped 8 bases and J dropped 5 bases, with 15 bases sitting between them. This CDR3 comprises 13 residues. The CDR3 protein is CASEVTGRTEAFF. DNA for the CDR3: TGTGCCAGCGAGGTAACAGGGCGTACTGAAGCTTTCTTT.

The V and J genes are TRBV20-1 and TRBJ1-1; a possible D gene is TRBD1 (5 bases). Germline V gene data show CDR1 as DFQATT and CDR2 as SNEGSKA (reference sequence). This CDR3 is built from 12 residues. Trimming stripped 2 bases from V and 9 bases from J, with 13 bases between. CDR3 nucleotide sequence: TGCAGTGCTAGACAGGGAAAGGATCAAGCTTTCTTT. Translating gives CSARQGKDQAFF.

This clonotype was counted between two and nine times. The rearrangement uses TRBV10-3 and TRBJ2-2; D ambiguous. The ends were cut back, 3 bases at V and 0 bases at J, with 11 bases in the middle. Looked up from germline, CDR1 is ENHRY and CDR2 is SYGVKD. There are 16 residues in the CDR3. The CDR3 bases are TGTGCCATCAGTGACCCGCCGGGCACGAACACCGGGGAGCTGTTTTTT. Translating it yields CAISDPPGTNTGELFF.

This clonotype showed up just a few times. The rearrangement links TRBV3-1 to TRBJ1-5, with a weak D call TRBD1 (5 bases). Per the germline V gene, CDR1 is LGHDT and CDR2 is YNNKEL (reference sequence). V shed 6 bases and J shed 0 bases, with 15 bases lying between them. This CDR3 region has 16 residues. The CDR3 protein is CASRRDRSYSNQPQHF. CDR3 coding DNA: TGTGCCAGCAGACGGGACCGATCTTATAGCAATCAGCCCCAGCATTTT.

A few counts support this clonotype. The chain joins TRBV5-1 to TRBJ2-1; 8 positions match TRBD1. The CDR3 length is 15 residues. In germline, CDR1 is SGHRS, CDR2 YFSETQ. V dropped 4 bases and J dropped 7; count of bases not matched to a gene: 10. The CDR3: CASSPQGVTVNEQFF. The CDR3 DNA reads TGCGCCAGCAGCCCACAGGGGGTAACAGTAAATGAGCAGTTCTTC.

This clonotype was found a few times. The chain couples TRBV11-2 to TRBJ2-4; no firm D call. V gave up 2 bases and J gave up 0 bases, with 11 bases separating them. The CDR3 is 16 amino acids. Per the germline V gene, CDR1 is SGHAT and CDR2 is FQNNGV. CDR3 sequence: CASSLSASVAKNIQYF. CDR3 coding DNA: TGTGCCAGCAGCTTATCAGCCTCGGTAGCCAAAAACATTCAGTACTTC.

This clonotype showed up just a few times. The chain carries TRBV7-2 and TRBJ2-5, with 11 bases matching TRBD2. Germline V gene lookup returns CDR1 SGHTA and CDR2 FQGNSA. V shed 6 bases and J 4 bases; nucleotides not matched to a gene: 7. The length of the CDR3 is 15 residues. This CDR3 reads CASRDSGRGGETQYF. In nucleotides, the CDR3 is TGTGCCAGCAGGGATAGCGGGAGGGGGGGAGAGACCCAGTACTTC.

This clonotype was observed at least ten times. The rearrangement links TRBV30 to TRBJ1-4, with D perhaps matching TRBD1 (6 bases). This CDR3 is 16 amino acids long. The germline gives CDR1 GTSNPN, CDR2 SVGIG (reference sequence). V lost 3 bases and J 5 bases, leaving 19 bases between the germline ends. The CDR3 sequence is CAWRPKGGLRNEKLFF. In nucleotides, the CDR3 is TGTGCCTGGAGACCTAAAGGGGGTCTTAGGAATGAAAAACTGTTTTTT.

The rearrangement joins TRBV4-1 to TRBJ1-4; a possible D gene is TRBD1 (5 bases). The CDR3 has 16 residues. Germline CDR1 is MGHRA and CDR2 is YSYEKL. Trimming stripped 0 bases from V and 3 bases from J, with 11 bases between. CDR3 nucleotides: TGCGCCAGCAGCCAAGATATCACAGGCGCTAATGAAAAACTGTTTTTT. This codes for CASSQDITGANEKLFF.